Below, one T cell receptor (beta chain) is given with its context. Its antigen remains unidentified. Germline V gene lookup returns CDR1 LGHNA and CDR2 YNFKEQ. The CDR3 is 15 amino acids. Germline trimming cut 3 bases from V and 4 bases from J; bases unmatched to any gene: 7. The data belong to a study of CD8 T cells in ankylosing spondylitis. For TCR beta, libraries came from quantitative 5'-RACE with molecular barcodes. Each CDR3 protein gets one entry after TCRdb re-called the 5' RACE reads with MiXCR. The top ten hold about 19% of the sample, which has about 220,000 distinct CDR3 sequences, over 9.5% seen once. The study, taken as a whole, reports: Previously reported in reactive arthritis synovial fluid and blood were some of the motif variants. For ankylosing spondylitis blood, a TCR beta motif of 7 or 8 highly homologous variants appeared characteristic.

The J gene is TRBJ2-3, the V gene TRBV4-2; 7 bases are a match to TRBD2. What was sequenced was blood, either unsorted or a sorted T cell fraction (not recorded which). The sequence derives from a male donor with ankylosing spondylitis or in good health (not recorded which). The CDR3: CASSQTGGGADTQYF. For the CDR3, the DNA is TGTGCCAGCAGCCAGACGGGGGGAGGGGCAGATACGCAGTATTTT.